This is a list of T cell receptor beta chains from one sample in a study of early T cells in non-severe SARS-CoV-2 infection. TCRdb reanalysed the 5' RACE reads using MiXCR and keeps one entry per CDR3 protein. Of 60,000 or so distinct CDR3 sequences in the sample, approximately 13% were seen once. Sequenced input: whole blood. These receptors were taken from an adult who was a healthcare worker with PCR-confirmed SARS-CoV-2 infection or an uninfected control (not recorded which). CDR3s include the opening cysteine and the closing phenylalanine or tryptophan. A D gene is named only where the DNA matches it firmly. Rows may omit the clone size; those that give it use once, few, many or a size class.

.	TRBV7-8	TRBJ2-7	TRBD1	TGTGCCAGCGGACAGGGTGGGGCAGACGAGCAGTACTTC	CASGQGGADEQYF
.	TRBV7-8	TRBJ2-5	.	TGTGCCAGCAGCCTGGGCCCAGGGACCCAGTACTTC	CASSLGPGTQYF
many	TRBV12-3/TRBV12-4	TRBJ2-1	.	TGTGCCAGCAGTGCCGGACAGATCCCTGAGCAGTTCTTC	CASSAGQIPEQFF
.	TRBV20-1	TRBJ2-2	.	TGCAGTGCTGAACCTACAGGGAAGGACGGGGAGCTGTTTTTT	CSAEPTGKDGELFF
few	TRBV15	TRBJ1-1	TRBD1	TGTGCCACCAGCAGGGACAGGGTGAACACTGAAGCTTTCTTT	CATSRDRVNTEAFF
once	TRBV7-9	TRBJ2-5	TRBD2	TGTACCAGCAATCAAATTGGGGCGGGACTAGAGGAGGGAGAGACCCAGTACTTC	CTSNQIGAGLEEGETQYF
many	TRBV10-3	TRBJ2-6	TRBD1	TGTGCCACCGCCCCGACAGGGGGCTCTGGGGCCAACGTCCTGACTTTC	CATAPTGGSGANVLTF
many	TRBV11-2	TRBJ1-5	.	TGTGCCAGCAGCGGGACCATAAGTCAGCCCCAGCATTTT	CASSGTISQPQHF
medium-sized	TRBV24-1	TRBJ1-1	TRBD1	TGTGCCACCAGTGATAGCCGGGACAGTAGTGAAGCTTTCTTT	CATSDSRDSSEAFF
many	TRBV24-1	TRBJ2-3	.	TGTGCCACCAGTAAAAGCACAGATACGCAGTATTTT	CATSKSTDTQYF
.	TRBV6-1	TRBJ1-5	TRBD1	TGTGCCAGCAGAACCCCGACAGGGCCCTTTCAGCCCCAGCATTTT	CASRTPTGPFQPQHF
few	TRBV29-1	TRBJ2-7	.	TGCAGCGTTGTGACAGCATCCTACGAGCAGTACTTC	CSVVTASYEQYF